This section outlines one T cell receptor (beta chain) sequence together with its context. TCRdb keeps only in-frame clones here, not all; method: immunoSEQ multiplex PCR. The table has more than 45,000 clones, around two thirds seen once. This sample stems from a study of T cell clones after liver transplantation. This CDR3 region has 14 residues. With 6 bases removed from V and 2 bases from J, the gap between germline ends came to 13 bases. CDR1 is MNHNS and CDR2 is SASEGT in the germline V gene. The rearrangement joins TRBV6-1 to TRBJ1-2; TRBD1 might be the D (5 bases). The clonotype originates from a human patient who received a liver transplant. The graft donor may have contributed some T cells. The input for sequencing was CD4+ T cells from blood, taken at the 15-month timepoint. The CDR3: CASSEPGGNYGYTF. In nucleotides, the CDR3 is TGTGCCAGCAGCGAACCGGGGGGGAACTATGGCTACACCTTC.